The entry below gives a single T cell receptor (beta chain) sequence along with its context. This record belongs to a study of blood T cell repertoires in COVID-19. Study in general: Both acute and convalescent COVID-19 samples were obtained from the United States, Italy and Spain. From T cells, B-cell-depleted T cells, or PBMCs came the material, which was cDNA or gDNA.

Produced via immunoSEQ multiplex PCR; TCRdb's table is partial and in-frame only. Among approximately 65,000 clones, roughly four fifths were seen once, and the ten largest hold 18%. Trimming at V came to 6 bases and at J to 2 bases, leaving 9 bases not matched to a gene. CDR1 is MNHEY and CDR2 is SMNVEV in the germline V gene (reference sequence). The CDR3 sequence is 15 residues long. The source of this sequence is a man between 60 and 70 years old with acute or convalescent COVID-19. Sequencing input: peripheral blood. V is TRBV27 and J is TRBJ1-1; TRBD1 agrees at 7 bases. As DNA, the CDR3 is TGTGCCAGCAGGCGGACAGGAGCCTCCAACACTGAAGCTTTCTTT. This sequence encodes CASRRTGASNTEAFF.